This passage covers 30 T cell receptor beta chains from one sample sequenced in a study of shared T cell receptors in the human thymus. Assay used: immunoSEQ multiplex PCR; TCRdb lists only in-frame clones, some missing. The repertoire has hundreds of thousands of clones, 95% of them found once; the top ten carry about 0.02%. The specimen was thymocytes. These receptors all come from a human donor.

CDR3 bases: TGTGCCAGCAGTTTAAGGGGGACTCCTAATGAGCAGTTCTTC. Amino acid sequence: CASSLRGTPNEQFF. The rearrangement links TRBV27 to TRBJ2-1; TRBD1 or TRBD2 may be the D gene (6 bases each). Trimming removed 2 bases at V and 7 bases at J, with 12 bases between. CDR1 MNHEY and CDR2 SMNVEV come from the germline V gene (reference sequence). This CDR3 is built from 14 residues.

In this sample, this clone turned up once. CDR3 nucleotides: TGTGCCAGCAGTTACCAGACTAGCGGGAATCCAACCGGGGAGCTGTTTTTT. Amino acid sequence: CASSYQTSGNPTGELFF. The gene calls are TRBV7-2 and TRBJ2-2, with 11 bases matching TRBD2. CDR1 and CDR2 from the germline V gene are SGHTA and FQGNSA. The CDR3 extends over 17 amino acids. The ends lost 6 bases at V and 5 bases at J; junction bases unmatched: 11.

This rearrangement joins TRBV18 to TRBJ1-3; 8 nucleotides match TRBD1. Germline values: CDR1 KGHSH, CDR2 LQKENI. There are 20 residues in the CDR3. Trimming at V came to 2 bases and at J to 0 bases, leaving 15 bases not matched to a gene. The CDR3 DNA is TGTGCCAGCTCACCATCAGGTTGGGACAGGCGTCCCTACTCTGGAAACACCATATATTTT. It is translated as CASSPSGWDRRPYSGNTIYF.

The V and J genes are TRBV4-1 and TRBJ2-1; TRBD2 matches 10 bases. The CDR3 runs 17 residues. V was clipped by 1 base and J by 0 bases; unmatched bases: 3. CDR1 and CDR2 (germline): MGHRA, YSYEKL. The DNA of the CDR3 is TGCGCCAGCAGCCAAGGTCCTAGCGGGAGCTCCTACAATGAGCAGTTCTTC. Translated, it gives CASSQGPSGSSYNEQFF.

The V gene is TRBV9, the J gene TRBJ2-5; 7 bases are a match to TRBD2. CDR3 length: 16 residues. V was pared by 4 bases and J by 4 bases, with 13 bases of the junction left unmatched. Looked up from germline, CDR1 is SGDLS and CDR2 is YYNGEE. CDR3 in amino acids: CASSSPGLRSSETQYF. In DNA, the CDR3 is TGTGCCAGCAGCTCACCGGGACTACGTTCATCAGAGACCCAGTACTTC.

Concerning this clone: A read error may account for a junction end that differs from germline. This chain links TRBV14 with TRBJ2-2; no reliable D call. The V gene's germline CDR1 is SGHDN and CDR2 FVKESK. The CDR3 consists of 16 residues. CDR3 sequence (DNA): TGTGCCAGCAGCCAAGAGGGTATGTCGAACGCCGGGGAGCTGTTTTTT. Translation gives CASSQEGMSNAGELFF. Combining the CDR3 with reference TRBV14 and TRBJ2-2 gives the whole variable domain EAGVTQFPSHSVIEKGQTVTLRCDPISGHDNLYWYRRVMGKEIKFLLHFVKESKQDESGMPNNRFLAERTGGTYSTLKVQPAELEDSGVYFCASSQEGMSNAGELFFGEGSRLTVL.

The gene calls are TRBV15 and TRBJ2-7; either TRBD1 or TRBD2 may fit D (5 bases each). CDR1 is LNHNV, CDR2 YYDKDF, per germline (reference sequence). The CDR3 runs to 16 residues. With 0 bases removed from V and 2 bases from J, the gap between germline ends came to 14 bases. The CDR3 region has the DNA TGTGCCACCAGCAGAGATAGGGACGGTACCCCCTACGAGCAGTACTTC. The encoded protein is CATSRDRDGTPYEQYF.

J is TRBJ1-1 and V is TRBV27, with D tentatively TRBD1 (5 bases). This CDR3 spans 12 amino acids. The germline V gene encodes CDR1 MNHEY and CDR2 SMNVEV (reference sequence). Trimming left V 5 bases short and J 10 bases short, with 14 bases between. The CDR3 DNA reads TGTGCCAGCAGTAATTCGGACAAGGGAGCTTTCTTT. Translated: CASSNSDKGAFF.

This clone appeared once. A junction end diverges from the germline sequence, so it may reflect a read error. This chain links TRBV9 with TRBJ1-1; possibly TRBD1 for D (6 bases). CDR3 length equals 13 residues. The germline V gene has CDR1 SGDLS and CDR2 YYNGEE. This CDR3 reads CASTGGGNSEAFF. The CDR3 nucleotides are TGTGCCAGCACCGGAGGGGGGAACTCTGAAGCTTTCTTT.

CDR3 amino acids: CASSPVRVGDPSYEQYF. CDR3 in DNA: TGTGCCAGCTCACCAGTCAGGGTGGGGGACCCGTCCTACGAGCAGTACTTC. The chain combines TRBV18 with TRBJ2-7; either TRBD1 or TRBD2 may fit D (5 bases each). Trimming removed 2 bases at V and 1 base at J, with 18 bases between. This CDR3 contains 17 residues. The germline gives CDR1 KGHSH, CDR2 LQKENI.

The chain uses TRBV9 and TRBJ2-1, with TRBD2 identical over 9 bases. The V gene end was trimmed by 0 bases and the J gene end by 3 bases; junction bases not matched to a gene: 13. Germline CDR1 is SGDLS and CDR2 is YYNGEE. CDR3 length: 19 residues. The CDR3 sequence: CASSVAGREGPFYYNEQFF. CDR3 sequence (DNA): TGTGCCAGCAGCGTAGCTGGGCGGGAGGGCCCCTTTTACTACAATGAGCAGTTCTTC.

CDR3: CASSLTAGEDHNEQFF. The CDR3 region has the DNA TGTGCCAGCAGCTTGACGGCTGGGGAGGACCACAATGAGCAGTTCTTC. V and J are TRBV5-6 and TRBJ2-1, with D maybe TRBD2 (6 bases). There are 16 residues in the CDR3. Germline V gene sequence: CDR1 SGHDT, CDR2 YYEEEE. V lost 1 base and J lost 5, with 16 bases in between.

This rearrangement joins TRBV19 to TRBJ2-7, with 8 nucleotides matching TRBD1. Trimming removed 9 bases from V and 4 bases from J; junction bases left unmatched: 8. Germline loops: CDR1 LNHDA, CDR2 SQIVND (reference sequence). The CDR3 is 13 residues long. CDR3: CASTGGSFYEQYF. CDR3 in DNA: TGTGCCAGCACAGGGGGGTCCTTTTACGAGCAGTACTTC.

CDR3 coding DNA: TGTGCCAGCAGCCGCACCCGCGGAACCTACGAGCAGTACTTC. The encoded protein is CASSRTRGTYEQYF. J is TRBJ2-7 and V is TRBV14; D not resolved. CDR3 length: 14 amino acids. With 4 bases removed from V and 2 bases from J, the gap between germline ends came to 12 bases. In germline, CDR1 is SGHDN, CDR2 FVKESK.

The chain links TRBV4-3 to TRBJ1-2, with 10 nucleotides matching TRBD1. V gave up 5 bases and J gave up 1 base; unmatched junction bases: 10. CDR1 and CDR2 (germline): LGHNA, YSLEER. This CDR3 is 17 amino acids long. The CDR3 bases are TGCGCCAGCAGCGAGGACCGGGACAGGGGATATAACTATGGCTACACCTTC. Translation: CASSEDRDRGYNYGYTF.

This rearrangement joins TRBV6-1 to TRBJ2-7, with 11 bases matching TRBD2. J lost 2 bases, V lost 1 base, and 4 bases had no gene match. The CDR3 loop spans 16 amino acids. CDR1 is MNHNS, CDR2 SASEGT, per germline. The CDR3 spells CASSEGLAGHAYEQYF. Here the CDR3 DNA reads TGTGCCAGCAGTGAAGGACTAGCGGGACACGCCTACGAGCAGTACTTC.

Regarding this clone: The junction departs from germline at one end; a sequencing error may be responsible. The same CDR3 can be traced to other DNA sequences in this sample. This chain joins TRBV4-1 and TRBJ2-7, with unresolved D. This CDR3 is built from 17 residues. Per germline, CDR1 MGHRA and CDR2 YSYEKL. The CDR3 nucleotides read TGCGCCAGCAGCCAAGTAAACCCTCCCCATAACGGATACGAGCAATACTTC. It encodes CASSQVNPPHNGYEQYF.

J is TRBJ1-5 and V is TRBV27, with D possibly being TRBD1 (6 bases). Trimming pared 5 bases from V and 3 bases from J, leaving 17 bases between. The CDR3 loop spans 16 amino acids. Germline V lookup: CDR1 MNHEY, CDR2 SMNVEV (reference sequence). CDR3 DNA: TGTGCCAGCAGTCCTAAGGGGGACGGTATCAATCAGCCCCAGCATTTT. Translation: CASSPKGDGINQPQHF.

V and J are TRBV27 and TRBJ2-1; 12 bases match TRBD2. There are 16 residues in the CDR3. CDR1 is MNHEY, CDR2 SMNVEV, per germline (reference sequence). The V gene end was trimmed by 2 bases and the J gene end by 4 bases; junction bases not matched to a gene: 3. Here the CDR3 DNA reads TGTGCCAGCAGTTTAGGACTAGCGGGGCAATACAATGAGCAGTTCTTC. It codes for CASSLGLAGQYNEQFF.

This sequence joins TRBV19 and TRBJ2-1, with D perhaps given as TRBD1 or TRBD2 (5 bases each). V was trimmed by 3 bases and J by 2 bases, leaving 11 bases between them. The CDR3 covers 15 residues. Germline assignment: CDR1 LNHDA and CDR2 SQIVND (reference sequence). CDR3 in amino acids: CASSILGTPYNEQFF. CDR3 DNA: TGTGCCAGTAGTATCCTCGGGACCCCCTACAATGAGCAGTTCTTC.

The gene calls are TRBV7-9 and TRBJ1-2; D call uncertain. The CDR3 has 15 residues. V dropped 7 bases and J dropped 4 bases, with 19 bases sitting between them. Germline-derived CDR1 and CDR2 are SEHNR and FQNEAQ (reference sequence). The CDR3 protein is CASTPGEGGVYGYTF. Here the CDR3 DNA reads TGTGCCAGCACACCCGGGGAGGGTGGGGTCTATGGCTACACCTTC.

The CDR3 DNA is TGTGCCAGCAGACGGGGTGTAACTAATGAAAAACTGTTTTTT. Protein: CASRRGVTNEKLFF. The rearrangement joins TRBV27 to TRBJ1-4; D ambiguous. CDR1 MNHEY and CDR2 SMNVEV come from the germline V gene (reference sequence). V was cut by 6 bases and J by 1 base, with 9 bases left in between. The CDR3 runs to 14 residues. The whole variable domain, filled in from reference TRBV27 and TRBJ1-4, reads EAQVTQNPRYLITVTGKKLTVTCSQNMNHEYMSWYRQDPGLGLRQIYYSMNVEVTDKGDVPEGYKVSRKEKRNFPLILESPSPNQTSLYFCASRRGVTNEKLFFGSGTQLSVL.

The chain recombines TRBV30 with TRBJ2-7; the D gene is possibly TRBD2 (7 bases). The ends were cut back, 3 bases at V and 0 bases at J, with 21 bases in the middle. The V gene's germline CDR1 is GTSNPN and CDR2 SVGIG (reference sequence). CDR3 length: 17 residues. The CDR3 DNA is TGTGCCTGGAGGGGAGGGGGTTGTACAGGTCGCTCCTACGAGCAGTACTTC. It specifies CAWRGGGCTGRSYEQYF.

The CDR3 DNA sequence: TGCGCCAGCAGCCAAGATGGGGAGGGTGGGGGCTACGAGCAGTACTTC. This gives the protein CASSQDGEGGGYEQYF. The chain has TRBV4-1 and TRBJ2-7; 7 nucleotides agree with TRBD2. The ends lost 0 bases at V and 3 bases at J; junction bases unmatched: 8. CDR3 length: 16 residues. Germline V gene lookup returns CDR1 MGHRA and CDR2 YSYEKL.

This rearrangement joins TRBV27 to TRBJ2-1, with TRBD2 identical over 11 bases. Germline V CDR1 and CDR2: MNHEY, SMNVEV (reference sequence). The CDR3 runs to 16 residues. V lost 6 bases to trimming and J lost 10 bases; unmatched junction nucleotides: 14. CDR3 DNA: TGTGCCAGCAGAAAGCCGGGACTAGCGGTTGATGAGGAGCAGTTCTTC. Protein product: CASRKPGLAVDEEQFF.

This clone was detected a few times. V is TRBV29-1 and J is TRBJ1-1, with 7 nucleotides matching TRBD1. Germline V gives CDR1 SQVTM, CDR2 ANQGSEA. V lost 6 bases and J lost 1; bases outside the gene matches: 11. This CDR3 is built from 15 residues. CDR3 amino acids: CSVVGRQGGNTEAFF. DNA for the CDR3: TGCAGCGTGGTAGGCCGACAGGGTGGGAACACTGAAGCTTTCTTT.

The chain couples TRBV5-1 to TRBJ2-1; 16 bases fit TRBD2. Germline CDR1 and CDR2: SGHRS and YFSETQ. The CDR3 spans 19 residues. Unmatched junction bases numbered 8, after V lost 0 bases and J lost 5 bases. The CDR3 region is CASSLGEGLAGGPNNEQFF. The CDR3 nucleotides read TGCGCCAGCAGCTTGGGGGAGGGACTAGCGGGAGGGCCGAACAATGAGCAGTTCTTC.

V usage is TRBV25-1 and J usage is TRBJ2-7, with no clear D. Germline assignment: CDR1 MGHDK and CDR2 SYGVNS. The CDR3 loop spans 15 amino acids. V dropped 1 base and J dropped 0 bases, with 10 bases sitting between them. The CDR3 region is CASSELGKGSYEQYF. The CDR3 DNA follows: TGTGCCAGCAGTGAATTAGGAAAAGGCTCCTACGAGCAGTACTTC.

In the case of this clone: One end of the junction fails to match germline, which may point to a read error. The chain carries TRBV10-3 and TRBJ2-7; 10 bases agree with TRBD2. The CDR3 covers 15 residues. Germline assignment: CDR1 ENHRY and CDR2 SYGVKD. CDR3 sequence (DNA): TGTGCCATCAGAAGTTCTAGCGGGAGCTCCAACGAGCAGTACTTC. Translating it yields CAIRSSSGSSNEQYF.

This CDR3 is CASSLAGHEQYF. DNA for the CDR3: TGTGCCAGCAGCTTGGCCGGGCACGAGCAGTACTTC. The V call is TRBV5-4, the J call TRBJ2-7, with unresolved D. The CDR3 runs 12 residues. V lost 0 bases and J lost 5, with 6 bases in between. CDR1 and CDR2 from the germline V gene are SGHNT and YYREEE (reference sequence).